This entry concerns a single T cell receptor beta chain. Antigen specificity is unknown. This specimen belongs to a study of response to subunit inactivated influenza vaccine. Study outcomes and limitations: Each seasonal influenza vaccination, the authors suggested, recruits few new T cells.

Germline V gene lookup returns CDR1 SGHTA and CDR2 FQGNSA. V lost 5 bases and J 7 bases, leaving 15 bases between the germline ends. The CDR3 extends over 13 amino acids. Each CDR3 protein is one row after TCRdb ran MiXCR on the RT-PCR reads. The sample holds approximately 500,000 distinct CDR3 sequences; roughly 13% are singletons and the top ten take about an eighth. Here the sequenced sample was PBMCs from blood, taken roughly 47 days after vaccination. This receptor was obtained from a man over 45 who received an inactivated influenza vaccine. The V gene is TRBV7-2, the J gene TRBJ2-7; D is perhaps TRBD1 or TRBD2 (5 bases each). DNA for the CDR3: TGTGCCAGCAGCCCGGTGGGGGTCGGAGAGCAGTACTTC. Its protein product is CASSPVGVGEQYF.